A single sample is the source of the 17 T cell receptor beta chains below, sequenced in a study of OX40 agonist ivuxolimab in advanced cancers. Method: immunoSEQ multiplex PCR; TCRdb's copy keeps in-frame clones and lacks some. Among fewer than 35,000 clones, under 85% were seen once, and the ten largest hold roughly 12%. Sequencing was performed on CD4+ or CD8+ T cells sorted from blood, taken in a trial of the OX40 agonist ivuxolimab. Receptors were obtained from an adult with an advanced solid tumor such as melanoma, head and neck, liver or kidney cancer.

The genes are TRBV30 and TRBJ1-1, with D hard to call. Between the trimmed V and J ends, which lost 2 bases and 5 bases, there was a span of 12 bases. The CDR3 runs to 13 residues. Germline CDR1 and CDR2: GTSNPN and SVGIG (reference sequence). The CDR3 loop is CAWSPRVGTEAFF. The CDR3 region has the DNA TGTGCCTGGAGTCCCCGGGTCGGGACTGAAGCTTTCTTT.

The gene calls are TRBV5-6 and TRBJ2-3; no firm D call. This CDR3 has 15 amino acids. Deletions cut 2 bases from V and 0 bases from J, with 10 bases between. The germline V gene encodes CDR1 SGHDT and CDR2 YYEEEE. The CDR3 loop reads CASSFRRPSTDTQYF. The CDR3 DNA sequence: TGTGCCAGCAGCTTTAGGCGGCCTAGCACAGATACGCAGTATTTT.

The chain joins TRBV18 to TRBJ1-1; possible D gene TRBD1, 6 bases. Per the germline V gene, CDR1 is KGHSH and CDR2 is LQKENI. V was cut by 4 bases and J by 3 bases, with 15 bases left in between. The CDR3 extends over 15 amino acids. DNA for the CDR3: TGTGCCAGCTCACTTATACAGGGCCGGGACACTGAAGCTTTCTTT. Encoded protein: CASSLIQGRDTEAFF.

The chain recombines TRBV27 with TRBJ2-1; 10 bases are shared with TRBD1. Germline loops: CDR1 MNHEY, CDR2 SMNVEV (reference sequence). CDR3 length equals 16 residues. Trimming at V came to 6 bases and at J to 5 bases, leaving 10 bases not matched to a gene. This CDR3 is CASSVRQGALNNEQFF. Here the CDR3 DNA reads TGTGCCAGCAGCGTCCGACAGGGGGCGCTTAACAATGAGCAGTTCTTC.

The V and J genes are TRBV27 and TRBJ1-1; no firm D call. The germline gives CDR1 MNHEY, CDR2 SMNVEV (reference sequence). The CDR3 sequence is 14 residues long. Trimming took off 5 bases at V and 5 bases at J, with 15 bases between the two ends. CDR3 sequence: CASSLSPGRTEAFF. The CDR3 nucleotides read TGTGCCAGCAGTCTCTCGCCAGGTCGAACTGAAGCTTTCTTT.

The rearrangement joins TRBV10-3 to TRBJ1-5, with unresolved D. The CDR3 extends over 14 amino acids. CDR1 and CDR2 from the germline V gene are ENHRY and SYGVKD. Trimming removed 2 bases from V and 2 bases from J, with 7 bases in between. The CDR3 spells CAISERVGNQPQHF. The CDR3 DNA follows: TGTGCCATCAGTGAGAGGGTCGGCAATCAGCCCCAGCATTTT.

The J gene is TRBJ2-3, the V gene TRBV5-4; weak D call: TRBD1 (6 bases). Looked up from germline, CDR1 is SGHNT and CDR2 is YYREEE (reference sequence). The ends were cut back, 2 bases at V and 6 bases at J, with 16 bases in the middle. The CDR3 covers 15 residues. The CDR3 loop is CASSFSGGPSDTQYF. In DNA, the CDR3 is TGTGCCAGCAGCTTCTCTGGGGGCCCCTCGGATACGCAGTATTTT.

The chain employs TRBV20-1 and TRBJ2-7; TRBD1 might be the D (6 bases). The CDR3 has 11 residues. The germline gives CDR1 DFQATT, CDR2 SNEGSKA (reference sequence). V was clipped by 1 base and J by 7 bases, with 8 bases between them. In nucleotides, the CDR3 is TGCAGTGCTAGAGGGGGGCAGGAGCAGTACTTC. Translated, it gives CSARGGQEQYF.

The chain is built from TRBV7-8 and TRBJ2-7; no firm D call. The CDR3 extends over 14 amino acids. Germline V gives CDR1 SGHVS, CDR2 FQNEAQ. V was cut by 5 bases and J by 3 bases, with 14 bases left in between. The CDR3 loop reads CASSPTVSGYEQYF. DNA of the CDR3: TGTGCCAGCAGCCCCACAGTGTCCGGCTACGAGCAGTACTTC.

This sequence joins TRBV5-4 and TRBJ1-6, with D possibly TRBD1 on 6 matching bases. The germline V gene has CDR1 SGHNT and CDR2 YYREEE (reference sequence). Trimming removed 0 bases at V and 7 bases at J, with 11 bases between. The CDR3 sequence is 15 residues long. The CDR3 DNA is TGTGCCAGCAGCTTGGCCAGGGGAGGGAATTCACCCCTCCACTTT. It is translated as CASSLARGGNSPLHF.

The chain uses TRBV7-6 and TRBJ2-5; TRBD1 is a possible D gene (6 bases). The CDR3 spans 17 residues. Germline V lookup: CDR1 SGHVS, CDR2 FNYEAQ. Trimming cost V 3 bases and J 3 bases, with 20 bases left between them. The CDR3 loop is CASSLYPGRTEEETQYF. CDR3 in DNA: TGTGCCAGCAGCTTGTACCCGGGACGGACAGAAGAAGAGACCCAGTACTTC.

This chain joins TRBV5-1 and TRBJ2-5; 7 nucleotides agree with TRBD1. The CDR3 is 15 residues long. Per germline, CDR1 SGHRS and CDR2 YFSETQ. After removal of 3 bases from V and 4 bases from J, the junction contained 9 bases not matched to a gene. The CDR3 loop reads CASSYGTASIETQYF. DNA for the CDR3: TGCGCCAGCAGCTACGGGACAGCCTCCATAGAGACCCAGTACTTC. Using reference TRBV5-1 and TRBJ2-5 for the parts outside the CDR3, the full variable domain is KAGVTQTPRYLIKTRGQQVTLSCSPISGHRSVSWYQQTPGQGLQFLFEYFSETQRNKGNFPGRFSGRQFSNSRSEMNVSTLELGDSALYLCASSYGTASIETQYFGPGTRLLVL.

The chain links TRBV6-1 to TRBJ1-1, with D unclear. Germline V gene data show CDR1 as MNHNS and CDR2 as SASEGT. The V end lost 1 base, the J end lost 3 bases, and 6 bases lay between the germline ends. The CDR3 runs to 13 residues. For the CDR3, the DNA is TGTGCCAGCAGTGAAGTACGGGACACTGAAGCTTTCTTT. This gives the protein CASSEVRDTEAFF.

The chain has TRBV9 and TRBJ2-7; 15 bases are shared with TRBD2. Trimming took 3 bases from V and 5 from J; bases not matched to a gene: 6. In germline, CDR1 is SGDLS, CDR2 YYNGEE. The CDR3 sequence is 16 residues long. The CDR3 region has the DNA TGTGCCAGCAGCGGAGGACTAGCGGGGGGGCTCAACGAGCAGTACTTC. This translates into CASSGGLAGGLNEQYF.

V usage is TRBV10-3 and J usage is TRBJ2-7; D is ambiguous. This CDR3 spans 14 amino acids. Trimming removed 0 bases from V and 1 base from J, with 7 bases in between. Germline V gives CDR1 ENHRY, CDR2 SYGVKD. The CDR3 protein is CAISESGKSYEQYF. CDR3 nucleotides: TGTGCCATCAGTGAGTCGGGAAAGTCCTACGAGCAGTACTTC.

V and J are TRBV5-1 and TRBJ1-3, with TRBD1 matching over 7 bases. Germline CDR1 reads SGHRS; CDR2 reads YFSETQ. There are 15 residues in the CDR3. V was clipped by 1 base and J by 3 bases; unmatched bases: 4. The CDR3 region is CASSLTGEVGNTIYF. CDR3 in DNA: TGCGCCAGCAGCTTGACAGGGGAAGTTGGAAACACCATATATTTT.

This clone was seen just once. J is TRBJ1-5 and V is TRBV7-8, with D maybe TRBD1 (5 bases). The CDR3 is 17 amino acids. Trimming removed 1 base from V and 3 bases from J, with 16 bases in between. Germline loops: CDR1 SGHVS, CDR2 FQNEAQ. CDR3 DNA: TGTGCCAGCAGCTTAGAGGGCCCCTGGGGGGTCAATCAGCCCCAGCATTTT. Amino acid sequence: CASSLEGPWGVNQPQHF.